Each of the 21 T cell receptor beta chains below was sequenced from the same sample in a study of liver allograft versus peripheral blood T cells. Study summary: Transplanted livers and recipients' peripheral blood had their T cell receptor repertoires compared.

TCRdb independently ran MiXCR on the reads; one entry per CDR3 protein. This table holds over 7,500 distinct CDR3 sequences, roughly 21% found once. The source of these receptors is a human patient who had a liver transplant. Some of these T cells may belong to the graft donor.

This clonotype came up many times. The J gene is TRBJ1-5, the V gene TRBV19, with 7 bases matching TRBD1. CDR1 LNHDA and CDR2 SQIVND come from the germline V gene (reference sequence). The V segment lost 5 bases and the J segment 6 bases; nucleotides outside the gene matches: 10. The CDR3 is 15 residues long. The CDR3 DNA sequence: TGTGCCAGTAGTCCCTGGGAAGGGGGCATTCAGCCCCAGCATTTT. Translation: CASSPWEGGIQPQHF.

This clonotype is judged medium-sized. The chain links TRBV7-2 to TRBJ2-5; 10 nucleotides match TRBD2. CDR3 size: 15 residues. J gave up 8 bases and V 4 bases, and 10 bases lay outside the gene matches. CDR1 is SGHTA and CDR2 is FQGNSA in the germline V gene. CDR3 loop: CASSYGLAEGYTQYF. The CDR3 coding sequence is TGTGCCAGCAGCTACGGACTAGCGGAGGGGTATACCCAGTACTTC.

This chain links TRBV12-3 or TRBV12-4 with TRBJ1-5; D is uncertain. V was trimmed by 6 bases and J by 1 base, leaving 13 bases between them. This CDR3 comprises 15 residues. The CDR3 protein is CASRGKVGSNQPQHF. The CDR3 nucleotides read TGTGCCAGCAGAGGGAAAGTTGGGAGCAATCAGCCCCAGCATTTT.

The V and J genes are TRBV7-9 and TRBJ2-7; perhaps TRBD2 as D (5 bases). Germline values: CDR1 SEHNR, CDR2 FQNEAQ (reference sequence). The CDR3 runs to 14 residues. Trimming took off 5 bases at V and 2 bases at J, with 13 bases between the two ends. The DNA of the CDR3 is TGTGCCAGCAGCCGAACCGCGGGTACCTACGAGCAGTACTTC. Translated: CASSRTAGTYEQYF.

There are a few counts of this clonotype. CDR3 nucleotides: TGCAGTGGGGATCACAGGGAAATCTACGAGCAGTACTTC. Translating it yields CSGDHREIYEQYF. The V gene is TRBV20-1, the J gene TRBJ2-7, with a weak D call TRBD1 (6 bases). V was cut by 7 bases and J by 3 bases, with 16 bases left in between. Germline-derived CDR1 and CDR2 are DFQATT and SNEGSKA (reference sequence). The length of the CDR3 is 13 residues.

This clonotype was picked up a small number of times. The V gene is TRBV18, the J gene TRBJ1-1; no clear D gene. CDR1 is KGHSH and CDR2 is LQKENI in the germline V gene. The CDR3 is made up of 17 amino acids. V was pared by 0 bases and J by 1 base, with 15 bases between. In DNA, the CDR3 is TGTGCCAGCTCACCACCGAACAGCCCAGGTACGAACACTGAAGCTTTCTTT. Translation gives CASSPPNSPGTNTEAFF.

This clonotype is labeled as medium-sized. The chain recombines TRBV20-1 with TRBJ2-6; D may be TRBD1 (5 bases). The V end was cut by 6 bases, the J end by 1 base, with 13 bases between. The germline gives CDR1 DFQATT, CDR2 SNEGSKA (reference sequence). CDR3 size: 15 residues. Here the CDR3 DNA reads TGCAGTGCGGGGCCAAGTAGGTCTGGGGCCAACGTCCTGACTTTC. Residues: CSAGPSRSGANVLTF.

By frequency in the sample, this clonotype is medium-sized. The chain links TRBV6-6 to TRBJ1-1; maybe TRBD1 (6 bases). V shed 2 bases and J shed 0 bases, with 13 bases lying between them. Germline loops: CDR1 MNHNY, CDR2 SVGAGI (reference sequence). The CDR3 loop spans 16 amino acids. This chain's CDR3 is CASSYIKGGMNTEAFF. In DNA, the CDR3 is TGTGCCAGCAGTTACATAAAGGGGGGCATGAACACTGAAGCTTTCTTT.

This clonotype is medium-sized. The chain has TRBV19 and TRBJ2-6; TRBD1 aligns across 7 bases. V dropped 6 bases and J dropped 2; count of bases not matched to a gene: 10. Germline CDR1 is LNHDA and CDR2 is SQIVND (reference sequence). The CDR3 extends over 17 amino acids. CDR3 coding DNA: TGTGCCAGTAGCCGGACAGGACTGGGGACTGGGGCCAACGTCCTGACTTTC. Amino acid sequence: CASSRTGLGTGANVLTF.

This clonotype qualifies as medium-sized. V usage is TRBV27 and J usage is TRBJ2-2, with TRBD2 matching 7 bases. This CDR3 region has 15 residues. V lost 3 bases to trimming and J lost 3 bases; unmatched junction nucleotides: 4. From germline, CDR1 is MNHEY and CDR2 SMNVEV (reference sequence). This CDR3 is CASSFRLADTGELFF. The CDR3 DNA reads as TGTGCCAGCAGTTTTCGTCTAGCGGACACCGGGGAGCTGTTTTTT.

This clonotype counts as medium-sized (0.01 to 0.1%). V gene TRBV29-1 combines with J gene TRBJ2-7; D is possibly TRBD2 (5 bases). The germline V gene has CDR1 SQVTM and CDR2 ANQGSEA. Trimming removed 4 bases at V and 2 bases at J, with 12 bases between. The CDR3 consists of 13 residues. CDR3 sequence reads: CSVAGSVTYEQYF. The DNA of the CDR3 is TGCAGCGTTGCGGGGAGTGTAACCTACGAGCAGTACTTC.

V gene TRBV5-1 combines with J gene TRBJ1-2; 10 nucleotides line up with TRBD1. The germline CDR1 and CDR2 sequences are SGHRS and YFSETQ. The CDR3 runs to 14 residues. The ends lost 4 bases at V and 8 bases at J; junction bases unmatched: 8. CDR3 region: CASSPSGTGVGYTF. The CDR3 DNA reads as TGCGCCAGCAGCCCTTCCGGGACAGGGGTAGGCTACACCTTC.

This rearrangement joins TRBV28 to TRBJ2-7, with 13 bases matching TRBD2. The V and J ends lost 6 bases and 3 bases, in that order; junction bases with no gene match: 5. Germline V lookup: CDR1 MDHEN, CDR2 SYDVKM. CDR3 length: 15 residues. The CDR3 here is CASSRTSGGLYEQYF. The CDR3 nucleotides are TGTGCCAGCAGCAGGACTAGCGGGGGCCTCTACGAGCAGTACTTC. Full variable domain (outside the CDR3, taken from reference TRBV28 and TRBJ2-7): DVKVTQSSRYLVKRTGEKVFLECVQDMDHENMFWYRQDPGLGLRLIYFSYDVKMKEKGDIPEGYSVSREKKERFSLILESASTNQTSMYLCASSRTSGGLYEQYFGPGTRLTVT.

Here the CDR3 DNA reads TGCAGTGCTAGAGACGGGAGAAGGCACAATGAGCAGTTCTTC. This encodes CSARDGRRHNEQFF. This sequence joins TRBV20-1 and TRBJ2-1; perhaps TRBD2 as D (6 bases). The CDR3 loop spans 14 amino acids. V shed 0 bases and J shed 5 bases, with 11 bases lying between them. Germline V gene data show CDR1 as DFQATT and CDR2 as SNEGSKA (reference sequence).

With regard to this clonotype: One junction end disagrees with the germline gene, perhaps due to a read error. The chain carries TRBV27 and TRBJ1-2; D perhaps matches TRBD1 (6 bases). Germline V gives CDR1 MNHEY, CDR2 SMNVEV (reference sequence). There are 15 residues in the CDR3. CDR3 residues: CASNWTALRSYCYTF. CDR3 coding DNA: TGTGCCAGCAATTGGACAGCCCTTAGGAGCTATTGCTACACCTTC.

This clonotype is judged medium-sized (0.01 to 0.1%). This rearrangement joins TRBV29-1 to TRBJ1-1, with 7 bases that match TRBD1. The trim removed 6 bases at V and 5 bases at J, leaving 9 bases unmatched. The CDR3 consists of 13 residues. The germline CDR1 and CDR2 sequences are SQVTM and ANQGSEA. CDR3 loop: CSVNRGVGTEAFF. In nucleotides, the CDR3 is TGCAGCGTAAACAGGGGAGTCGGGACTGAAGCTTTCTTT.

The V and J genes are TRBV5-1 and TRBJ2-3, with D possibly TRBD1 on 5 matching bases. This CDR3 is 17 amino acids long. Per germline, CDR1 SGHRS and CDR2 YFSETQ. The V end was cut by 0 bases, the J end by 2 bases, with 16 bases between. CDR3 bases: TGCGCCAGCAGCTTGGCCGAGTGGGCAGGGTTCACAGATACGCAGTATTTT. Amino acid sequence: CASSLAEWAGFTDTQYF.

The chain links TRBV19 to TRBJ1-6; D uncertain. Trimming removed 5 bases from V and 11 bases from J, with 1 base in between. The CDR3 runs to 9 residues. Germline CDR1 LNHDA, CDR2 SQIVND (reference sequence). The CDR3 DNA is TGTGCCAGTAGTCCACCCCTCCACTTT. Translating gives CASSPPLHF.

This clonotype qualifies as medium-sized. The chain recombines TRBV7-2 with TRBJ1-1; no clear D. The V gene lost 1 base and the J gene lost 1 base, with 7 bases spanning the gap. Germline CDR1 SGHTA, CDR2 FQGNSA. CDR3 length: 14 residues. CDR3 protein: CASSLGAENTEAFF. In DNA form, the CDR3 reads TGTGCCAGCAGCTTAGGGGCGGAGAACACTGAAGCTTTCTTT.

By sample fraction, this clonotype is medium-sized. The CDR3 DNA follows: TGTGCCAGCGTTAGGGCAGGGGGGTTCCGGCTGTTTTTT. Protein sequence: CASVRAGGFRLFF. The chain joins TRBV6-1 to TRBJ1-4; TRBD1 agrees at 7 bases. The germline V gene has CDR1 MNHNS and CDR2 SASEGT. The CDR3 contains 13 residues. Trimming at V came to 8 bases and at J to 14 bases, leaving 14 bases not matched to a gene.

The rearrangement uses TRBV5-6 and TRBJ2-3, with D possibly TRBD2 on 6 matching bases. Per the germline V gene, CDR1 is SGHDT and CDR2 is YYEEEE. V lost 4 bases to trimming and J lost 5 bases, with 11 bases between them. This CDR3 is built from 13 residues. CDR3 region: CASSKDYGDTQYF. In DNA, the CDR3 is TGTGCCAGCAGCAAGGACTACGGAGATACGCAGTATTTT.